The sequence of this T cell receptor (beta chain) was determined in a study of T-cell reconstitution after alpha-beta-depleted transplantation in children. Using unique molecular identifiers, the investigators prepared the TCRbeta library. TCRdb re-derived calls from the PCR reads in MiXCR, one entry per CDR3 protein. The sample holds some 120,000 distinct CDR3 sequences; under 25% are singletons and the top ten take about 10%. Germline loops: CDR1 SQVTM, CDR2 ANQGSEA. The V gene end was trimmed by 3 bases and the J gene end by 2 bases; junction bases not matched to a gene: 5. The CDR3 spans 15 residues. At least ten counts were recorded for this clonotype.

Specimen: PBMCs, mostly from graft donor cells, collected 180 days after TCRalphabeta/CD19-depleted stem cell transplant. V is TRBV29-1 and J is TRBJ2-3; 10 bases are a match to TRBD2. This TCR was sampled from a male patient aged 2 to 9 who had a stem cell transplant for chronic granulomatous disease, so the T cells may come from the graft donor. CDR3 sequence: CSVERLAGVTDTQYF. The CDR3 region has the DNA TGCAGCGTTGAGCGCCTAGCGGGAGTCACAGATACGCAGTATTTT.